A selection of T cell receptor beta chains follows, all from one sample in a study of cytomegalovirus exposure and HLA in healthy donors. Profiled with immunoSEQ multiplex PCR; TCRdb holds only in-frame clones, not every one. This sample has hundreds of thousands of clones, with 65% to 85% found just once. Sequencing input: PBMCs. All receptors derive from a female donor in good health and CMV-seronegative. Both conserved end residues are part of each CDR3. D genes are given only for firm matches. Size is stated for part of the rows, as once, few or many counts, or as a class when the clone is expanded.

j_call,clone_size,v_call,d_call,cdr3_nt,cdr3_aa
TRBJ2-5,-,TRBV9,-,TGTGCCAGCAGCGTAGATGGCACTAAAGAGACCCAGTACTTC,CASSVDGTKETQYF
TRBJ2-1,few,TRBV15,TRBD2,TGTGCCACCAGTGCGGGAGACTACAATGAGCAGTTCTTC,CATSAGDYNEQFF
TRBJ1-1,-,TRBV28,-,TGTGCCACCCGGGGGAACACTGAAGCTTTCTTT,CATRGNTEAFF
TRBJ2-7,-,TRBV9,-,TGTGCCAGCAGCGAGTCGGGAGCGTACGAGCAGTACTTC,CASSESGAYEQYF
TRBJ1-2,-,TRBV28,TRBD1,TGTGCCAGCAGTTTAAGGGGGCAGGTGGGAGGCTACACCTTC,CASSLRGQVGGYTF
TRBJ1-2,few,TRBV6-1,-,TGTGCCAGCAGTGAAGCGACCTCGCAGGTCTATGGCTACACCTTC,CASSEATSQVYGYTF
TRBJ2-3,few,TRBV2,-,TGTGCCAGCAGTCCTAGACCACTCGTAAACACAGATACGCAGTATTTT,CASSPRPLVNTDTQYF
TRBJ2-1,once,TRBV2,TRBD2,TGTGCCAGCAGTTGGCTAGCGGGCTACAATGAGCAGTTCTTC,CASSWLAGYNEQFF
TRBJ2-1,-,TRBV9,-,TGTGCCAGCAGCGTAGACCCTAGCAGCAATGAGCAGTTCTTC,CASSVDPSSNEQFF
TRBJ2-7,-,TRBV6-6,TRBD2,TGTGCCAGCAGTCTCAGCGGGGGGAGCTCCTACGAGCAGTACTTC,CASSLSGGSSYEQYF
TRBJ1-4,-,TRBV7-9,TRBD1,TGTGCCAGCAAAGGGACAGGAGGTAATGAAAAACTGTTTTTT,CASKGTGGNEKLFF
TRBJ2-5,-,TRBV7-9,-,TGTGCCAGCAGCTTTCCGCTCGGCGGACAAGAGACCCAGTACTTC,CASSFPLGGQETQYF
TRBJ2-1,few,TRBV6-5,-,TGTGCCAGCAGCTACGGGGGCAGCTCCTACAATGAGCAGTTCTTC,CASSYGGSSYNEQFF
TRBJ2-5,-,TRBV29-1,-,TGCAGCGTTTCCCAGGGTGCAGAGACCCAGTACTTC,CSVSQGAETQYF
TRBJ2-7,few,TRBV5-5,TRBD2,TGTGCCAGCAGCTTGACTAGCGGGAGCGGCGAGCAGTACTTC,CASSLTSGSGEQYF
TRBJ2-2,-,TRBV15,-,TGTGCCACCAGCAGAGATTTGCGGGGGCAGGCCGGGGAGCTGTTTTTT,CATSRDLRGQAGELFF
TRBJ1-1,-,TRBV4-1,-,TGCGCCAGCAGCCAAGACAGGGCGGTAAACACTGAAGCTTTCTTT,CASSQDRAVNTEAFF
TRBJ2-1,-,TRBV27,TRBD2,TGTGCCAGCAGTTTGACACTACTAGCGTACAATGAGCAGTTCTTC,CASSLTLLAYNEQFF
TRBJ2-7,-,TRBV14,TRBD1,TGTGCCAGCAGCCCACGACAGGGTTACTACGAGCAGTACTTC,CASSPRQGYYEQYF
TRBJ1-5,-,TRBV29-1,-,TGCAGCGTTGTCTCAGGGTTTAGCAATCAGCCCCAGCATTTT,CSVVSGFSNQPQHF
TRBJ2-3,-,TRBV9,-,TGTGCCAGCAGCACCCGGGACAACCTTGATACGCAGTATTTT,CASSTRDNLDTQYF
TRBJ2-7,-,TRBV6-5,TRBD1,TGTGCCAGCAGCCAAGGGGGCAGCTCCTACGAGCAGTACTTC,CASSQGGSSYEQYF
TRBJ2-7,-,TRBV5-4,-,TGTGCCAGCAGCCCAGGGGCCGGGCCGCTCTACGAGCAGTACTTC,CASSPGAGPLYEQYF
TRBJ2-1,-,TRBV9,TRBD2,TGTGCCAGCAGCGCAACCGGGACTAGAGGTAATGAGCAGTTCTTC,CASSATGTRGNEQFF
TRBJ1-1,-,TRBV18,-,TGTGCCAGCTCACCTCCGGGAGACACTGAAGCTTTCTTT,CASSPPGDTEAFF
TRBJ2-7,-,TRBV6-5,TRBD2,TGTGCCAGCAGTTACGGAGCGGGGACCTACGAGCAGTACTTC,CASSYGAGTYEQYF
TRBJ2-7,-,TRBV9,TRBD1,TGTGCCAGCAGCCCGGGACAGGGGTCTCACGAGCAGTACTTC,CASSPGQGSHEQYF
TRBJ2-1,few,TRBV5-8,TRBD1,TGTGCCAGCAGATTAACACAGGGGGCTTCAAATTACAATGAGCAGTTCTTC,CASRLTQGASNYNEQFF
TRBJ2-7,-,TRBV6-5,TRBD2,TGTGCCAGCAGAGCTACTAGCGGCTACGAGCAGTACTTC,CASRATSGYEQYF
TRBJ2-1,-,TRBV30,TRBD2,TGTGCCTGGAGTGTAGAGCTAGCGGCTGAAACCTACAATGAGCAGTTCTTC,CAWSVELAAETYNEQFF
TRBJ2-7,-,TRBV19,TRBD1,TGTGCCAGTAGTCCTAAGGACAGGGCAAAGCCGTACTTC,CASSPKDRAKPYF
TRBJ2-1,-,TRBV28,TRBD2,TGTGCCAGCAGCTCCGCCCCTAGCGGGAGTTTTAATGAGCAGTTCTTC,CASSSAPSGSFNEQFF
TRBJ1-2,-,TRBV11-3,TRBD1,TGTGCCAGCAGCTTAGATCGGGGACAGGGTGACTATGGCTACACCTTC,CASSLDRGQGDYGYTF
TRBJ2-1,-,TRBV4-1,-,TGCGCCAGCAGCCAAATAATAGGGCGGGATGAGCAGTTCTTC,CASSQIIGRDEQFF
TRBJ1-1,-,TRBV7-2,TRBD1,TGTGCCAGCACTCGGAGGGGGCTTAATGAAGCTTTCTTT,CASTRRGLNEAFF
TRBJ2-5,few,TRBV18,TRBD2,TGTGCCAGCTCACGGCAGACTAGCGGTAGCCAAGAGACCCAGTACTTC,CASSRQTSGSQETQYF
TRBJ2-7,once,TRBV11-3,-,TGTGCCAGCAGCCCTTGGGGGCTAGCTGATTACGAGCAGTACTTC,CASSPWGLADYEQYF
TRBJ2-1,-,TRBV25-1,-,TGTGCCAGCAGTGAGGCGCAGGCGTACAATGAGCAGTTCTTC,CASSEAQAYNEQFF
TRBJ1-6,few,TRBV5-4,-,TGTGCCAGCAGCTTTTGGCGGCTGAATTCACCCCTCCACTTT,CASSFWRLNSPLHF
TRBJ1-2,-,TRBV7-9,-,TGTTCCAGCAGCCATGCAGGGATTAACTATGGCTACACCTTC,CSSSHAGINYGYTF
TRBJ1-2,-,TRBV30,-,TGTGCCTGGAGTGCCGGAGGAGATGGCTACACCTTC,CAWSAGGDGYTF
TRBJ2-7,-,TRBV9,TRBD2,TGTGCCAGCAGCGTGAAGCGGGAGTGGGTGTATTACGAGCAGTACTTC,CASSVKREWVYYEQYF
TRBJ1-5,-,TRBV28,-,TGTGCCAGCAGTCGAGTCGGTTATAGCAATCAGCCCCAGCATTTT,CASSRVGYSNQPQHF
TRBJ2-7,few,TRBV28,-,TGTGCCAGCAGTCCCCGGGACAAACCCTACGAGCAGTACTTC,CASSPRDKPYEQYF
TRBJ2-1,-,TRBV4-1,TRBD2,TGCGCCAGCAGCCGATGGAGTGTGGTAGCGGGGGGTAACGGTGAGCAGTTCTTC,CASSRWSVVAGGNGEQFF
TRBJ2-5,-,TRBV18,TRBD2,TGTGCCAGCTCATACGGACTAGCGGGCCAGCAAGAGACCCAGTACTTC,CASSYGLAGQQETQYF
TRBJ1-5,-,TRBV2,-,TGTGCCAGCAGAGGGGCAGGGGCTAGCAATCAGCCCCAGCATTTT,CASRGAGASNQPQHF
TRBJ2-7,few,TRBV9,-,TGTGCCAGCAGCGTAGGCGGCTCCCGGTATGACGAGCAGTACTTC,CASSVGGSRYDEQYF
TRBJ2-7,-,TRBV5-6,-,TGTGCCAGCAGCTTGGAAACAGGTCTCTACGAGCAGTACTTC,CASSLETGLYEQYF
TRBJ2-1,-,TRBV7-9,TRBD2,TGTGCCAGCAGCTCCCTTGGGCTAGCGGAGTACAATGAGCAGTTCTTC,CASSSLGLAEYNEQFF
TRBJ2-3,-,TRBV5-6,-,TGTGCCAGCAGCTTATCGGGAGGGGGCCCCACAGATACGCAGTATTTT,CASSLSGGGPTDTQYF
TRBJ2-2,-,TRBV19,TRBD1,TGTGCCAGTAGTATAGTCGGGACAGGGATAATGTCGTCAGGGCTGTTTTTT,CASSIVGTGIMSSGLFF
TRBJ2-7,once,TRBV14,TRBD2,TGTGCCAGCAGCCTTACCGGGACTAGGAGGGAGCAGTACTTC,CASSLTGTRREQYF
TRBJ2-1,-,TRBV5-6,-,TGTGCCAGCAGCCTGGGGGTGATGGGGCACGTGAAGCAGTTCTTC,CASSLGVMGHVKQFF
TRBJ1-6,few,TRBV5-1,-,TGCGCCAGCAGCCTTATGACGGGAGAGGGTTCACCCCTCCACTTT,CASSLMTGEGSPLHF